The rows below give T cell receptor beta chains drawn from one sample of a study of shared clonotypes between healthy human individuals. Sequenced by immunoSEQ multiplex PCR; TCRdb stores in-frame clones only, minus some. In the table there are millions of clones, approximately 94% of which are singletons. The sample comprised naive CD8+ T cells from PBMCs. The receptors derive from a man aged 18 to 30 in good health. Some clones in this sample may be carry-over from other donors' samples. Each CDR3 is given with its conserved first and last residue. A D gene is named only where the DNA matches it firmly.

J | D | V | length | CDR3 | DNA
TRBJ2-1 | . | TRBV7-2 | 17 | CASSLYRGGVMSNEQFF | TGTGCCAGCAGCTTATACAGGGGAGGGGTCATGTCGAATGAGCAGTTCTTC
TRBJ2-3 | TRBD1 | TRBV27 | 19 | CASSLLTGGTGGWSDTQYF | TGTGCCAGCAGTTTATTGACAGGGGGCACGGGAGGATGGTCAGATACGCAGTATTTT
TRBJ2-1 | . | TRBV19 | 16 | CASSIQVGLQYNEQFF | TGTGCCAGTAGTATTCAGGTCGGGCTCCAATACAATGAGCAGTTCTTC
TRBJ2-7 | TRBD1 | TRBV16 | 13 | CASSQDGTVEQYF | TGTGCCAGCAGCCAGGACGGGACAGTCGAGCAGTACTTC
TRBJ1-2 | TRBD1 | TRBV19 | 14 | CASLGQDDYYGYTF | TGTGCCAGCCTCGGACAGGATGACTACTATGGCTACACCTTC
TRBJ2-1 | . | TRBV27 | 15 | CASSLRGPRYNEQFF | TGTGCCAGCAGCTTACGCGGACCCCGCTACAATGAGCAGTTCTTC
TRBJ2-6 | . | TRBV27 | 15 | CASSLSLSGANVLTF | TGTGCCAGCAGTTTAAGTTTGTCTGGGGCCAACGTCCTGACTTTC
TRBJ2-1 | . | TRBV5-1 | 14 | CASSLEGSVYEQFF | TGCGCCAGCAGCTTGGAGGGTAGCGTCTATGAGCAGTTCTTC
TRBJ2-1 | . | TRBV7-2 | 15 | CASSYPSLGSDEQFF | TGTGCCAGCAGCTACCCCTCTCTCGGGAGCGATGAGCAGTTCTTC
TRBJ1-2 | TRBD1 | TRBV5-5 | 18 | CASSSDIFPGTGRSGYTF | TGTGCCAGCAGTTCGGACATCTTTCCGGGGACAGGGAGGAGCGGCTACACCTTC
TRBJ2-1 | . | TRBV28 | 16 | CASSLYGSAPPDEQFF | TGTGCCAGCAGTTTATATGGTAGCGCCCCCCCGGATGAGCAGTTCTTC
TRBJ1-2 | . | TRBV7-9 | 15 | CASSFPTGVDYGYTF | TGTGCCAGCAGCTTCCCGACGGGAGTCGACTATGGCTACACCTTC
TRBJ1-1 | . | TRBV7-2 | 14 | CASSALVLRSEAFF | TGTGCCAGCAGCGCCCTGGTTTTGCGCAGTGAAGCTTTCTTT
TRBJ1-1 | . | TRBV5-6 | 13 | CASSLAGYLEAFF | TGTGCCAGCAGCTTGGCAGGGTACCTTGAAGCTTTCTTT